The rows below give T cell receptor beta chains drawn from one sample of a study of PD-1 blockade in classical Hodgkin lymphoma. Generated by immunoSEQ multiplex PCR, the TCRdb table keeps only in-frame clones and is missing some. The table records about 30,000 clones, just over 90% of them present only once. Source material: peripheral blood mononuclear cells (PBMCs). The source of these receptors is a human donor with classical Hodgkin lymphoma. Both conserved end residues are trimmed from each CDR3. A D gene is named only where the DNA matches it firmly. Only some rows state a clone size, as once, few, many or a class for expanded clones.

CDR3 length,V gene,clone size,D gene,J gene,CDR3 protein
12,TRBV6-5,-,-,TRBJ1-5,ASRSGSRNQPQH
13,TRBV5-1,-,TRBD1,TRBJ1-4,ASSLAGTANEKLF
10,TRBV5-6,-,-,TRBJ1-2,ASSIGSYGYT
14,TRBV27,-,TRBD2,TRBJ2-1,ASSTSGRGTYNEQF
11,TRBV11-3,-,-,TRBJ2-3,ASSLLGADTQY
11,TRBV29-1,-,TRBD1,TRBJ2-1,SVAGQSYNEQF
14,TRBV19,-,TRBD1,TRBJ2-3,ASSTRTGAGTDTQY
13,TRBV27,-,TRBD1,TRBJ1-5,ASSTGTGGVQPQH
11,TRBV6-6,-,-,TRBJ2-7,ASSYGETNEQY
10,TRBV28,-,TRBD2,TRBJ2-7,ASRTSGTEQY
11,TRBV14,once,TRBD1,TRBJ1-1,ASSRQGDTEAF
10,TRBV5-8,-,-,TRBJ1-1,ATRGPNTEAF
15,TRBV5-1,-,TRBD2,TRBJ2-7,ASSLSSASGSPYEQY
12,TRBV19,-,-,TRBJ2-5,ASSIRGFGETQY
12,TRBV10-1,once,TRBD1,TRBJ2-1,ASSECRGLNEQF
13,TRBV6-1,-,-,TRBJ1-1,ASSDYRLSNTEAF
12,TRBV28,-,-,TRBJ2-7,ASKITGGQYEQY
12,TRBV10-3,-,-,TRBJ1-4,AISLGGFNEKLF
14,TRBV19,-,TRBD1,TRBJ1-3,ASSDTGTGSGNTIY
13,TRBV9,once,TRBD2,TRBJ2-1,ASSVGLAGPTEQF
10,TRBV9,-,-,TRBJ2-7,ALGPLGYEQY
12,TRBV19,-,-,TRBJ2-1,ASSPQDTGNEQF
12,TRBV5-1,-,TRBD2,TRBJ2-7,ASRRWGGSYEQY
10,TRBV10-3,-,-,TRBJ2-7,AISGLVVEQY
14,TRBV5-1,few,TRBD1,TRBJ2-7,ASSLEGQGAVDEQY
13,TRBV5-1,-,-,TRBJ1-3,ASSAQGDSGNTIY
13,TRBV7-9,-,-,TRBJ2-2,ASSLAVANTGELF
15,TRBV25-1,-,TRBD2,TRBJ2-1,ASSELISGSPYNEQF
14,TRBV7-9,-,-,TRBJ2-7,ASSLEGWGSTYEQY
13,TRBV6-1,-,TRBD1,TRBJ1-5,ASSGQGAVGQPQH
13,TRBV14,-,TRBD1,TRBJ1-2,ASSQLGTGGYGYT
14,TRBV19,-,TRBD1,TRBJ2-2,ASSNSGGFNTGELF
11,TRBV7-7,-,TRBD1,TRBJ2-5,ASSWDRAETQY
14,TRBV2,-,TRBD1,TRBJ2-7,ASSEGTGGLIYEQY
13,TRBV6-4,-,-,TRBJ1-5,ASSETVDSNQPQH
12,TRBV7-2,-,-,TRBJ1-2,ASSLRPANYGYT
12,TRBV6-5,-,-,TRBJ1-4,ASSYSGSGEKLF
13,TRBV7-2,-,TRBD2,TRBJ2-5,ASSLAASGQETQY
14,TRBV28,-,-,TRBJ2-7,ASSAPGGGGSYEQY
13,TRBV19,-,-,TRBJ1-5,ASSSGNSGGEPQH
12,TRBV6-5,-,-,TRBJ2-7,ASSQRGGSYEQY
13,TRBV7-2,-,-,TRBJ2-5,ASSWDQGYQETQY
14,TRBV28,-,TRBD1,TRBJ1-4,ASSLGVTGGEEKLF